This T cell receptor (beta chain) stems from a study of blood T cell repertoires in COVID-19. About the research overall: Italy, Spain and the United States were the sources of the convalescent and acute COVID-19 samples. T cells, B-cell-depleted T cells, or PBMCs supplied cDNA or gDNA.

Per the authors' pipeline: Reference gene primers were amplified, and this amplification served to estimate nucleated cell counts. This table comes from immunoSEQ multiplex PCR, and its TCRdb copy is limited to in-frame clones, with some not included. That table supplies the V and J calls and clone size; D and trimming were determined from the DNA. The sample has around 65,000 clones, approximately 79% seen once. CDR1 LNHDA and CDR2 SQIVND come from the germline V gene (reference sequence). V was cut by 0 bases and J by 8 bases, with 8 bases left in between. This CDR3 spans 14 amino acids. This clonotype was sampled from a man aged 55 to 69 with acute or convalescent COVID-19. Material for sequencing was peripheral blood. This chain connects TRBV19 to TRBJ1-6, with D possibly being TRBD1 (5 bases). The CDR3 nucleotides read TGTGCCAGTAGTATAGACCAGGGTGATTCACCCCTCCACTTT. Translated, it gives CASSIDQGDSPLHF.